This note documents a single TCR beta chain sequence. The germline V gene encodes CDR1 MDHEN and CDR2 SYDVKM. The CDR3 is 15 amino acids. Trimming took off 7 bases at V and 0 bases at J, with 13 bases between the two ends. It was with 60 Vbeta and 13 Jbeta primers that the PCR ran. Sequencing was performed with immunoSEQ multiplex PCR; in TCRdb, only in-frame clones are kept and a portion is missing. The table includes a few hundred thousand clones, 65% to 90% detected once. The sample is drawn from a study of cytomegalovirus exposure and HLA in healthy donors. The source material was PBMCs. The chain is built from TRBV28 and TRBJ1-5; no clear D. The origin of this receptor is a girl between 10 and 17 years old in good health and CMV-seronegative. DNA for the CDR3: TGTGCCAGCATAACCCCAGAAAATAGCAATCAGCCCCAGCATTTT. Protein sequence: CASITPENSNQPQHF.